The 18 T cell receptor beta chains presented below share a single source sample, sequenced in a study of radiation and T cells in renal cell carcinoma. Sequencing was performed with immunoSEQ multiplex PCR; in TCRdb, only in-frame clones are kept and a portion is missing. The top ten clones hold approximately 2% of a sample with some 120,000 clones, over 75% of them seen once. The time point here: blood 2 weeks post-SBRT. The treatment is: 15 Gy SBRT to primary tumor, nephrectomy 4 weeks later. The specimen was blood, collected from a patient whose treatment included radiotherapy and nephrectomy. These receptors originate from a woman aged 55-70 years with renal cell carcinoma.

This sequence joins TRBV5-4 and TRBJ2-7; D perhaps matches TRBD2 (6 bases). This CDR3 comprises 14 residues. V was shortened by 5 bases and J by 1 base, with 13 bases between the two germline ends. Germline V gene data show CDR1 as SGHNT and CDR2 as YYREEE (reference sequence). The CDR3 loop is CASSAGTPSYEQYF. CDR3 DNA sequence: TGTGCCAGCAGTGCCGGGACTCCTTCCTACGAGCAGTACTTC.

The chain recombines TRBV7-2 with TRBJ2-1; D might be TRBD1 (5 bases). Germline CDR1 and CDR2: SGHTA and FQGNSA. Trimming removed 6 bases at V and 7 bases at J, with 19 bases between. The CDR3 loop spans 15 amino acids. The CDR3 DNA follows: TGTGCCAGCAGAACCCAACCAGGGCAGGTGAATGAGCAGTTCTTC. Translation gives CASRTQPGQVNEQFF.

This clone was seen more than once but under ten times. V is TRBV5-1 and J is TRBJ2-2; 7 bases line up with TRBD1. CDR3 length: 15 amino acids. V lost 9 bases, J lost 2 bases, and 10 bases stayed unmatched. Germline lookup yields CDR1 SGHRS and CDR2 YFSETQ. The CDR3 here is CATQIGTANTGELFF. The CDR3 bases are TGCGCCACCCAAATTGGGACAGCTAACACCGGGGAGCTGTTTTTT.

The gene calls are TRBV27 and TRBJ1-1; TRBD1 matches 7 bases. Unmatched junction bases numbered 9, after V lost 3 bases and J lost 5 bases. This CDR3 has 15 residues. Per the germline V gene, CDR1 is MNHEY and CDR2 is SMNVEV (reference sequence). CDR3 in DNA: TGTGCCAGCAGTTTGGCCGCAGGGGGGGGTACTGAAGCTTTCTTT. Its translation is CASSLAAGGGTEAFF.

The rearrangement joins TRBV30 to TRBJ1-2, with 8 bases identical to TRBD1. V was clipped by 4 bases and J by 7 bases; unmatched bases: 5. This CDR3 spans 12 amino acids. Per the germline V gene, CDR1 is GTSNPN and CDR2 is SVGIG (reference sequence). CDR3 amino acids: CAWNNRGGGYTF. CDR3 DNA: TGTGCCTGGAACAACAGGGGGGGTGGCTACACCTTC.

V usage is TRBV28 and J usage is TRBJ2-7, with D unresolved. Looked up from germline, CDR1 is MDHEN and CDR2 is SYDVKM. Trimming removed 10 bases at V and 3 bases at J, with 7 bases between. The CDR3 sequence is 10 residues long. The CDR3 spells CATSNYEQYF. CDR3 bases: TGTGCCACCTCCAACTACGAGCAGTACTTC.

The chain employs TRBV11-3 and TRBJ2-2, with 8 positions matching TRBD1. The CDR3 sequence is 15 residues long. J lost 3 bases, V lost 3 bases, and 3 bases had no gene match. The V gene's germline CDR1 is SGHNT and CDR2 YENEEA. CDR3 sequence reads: CASSFRTGYTGELFF. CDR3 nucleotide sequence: TGTGCCAGCAGCTTTAGGACAGGGTACACCGGGGAGCTGTTTTTT. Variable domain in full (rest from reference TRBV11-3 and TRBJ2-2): EAGVVQSPRYKIIEKKQPVAFWCNPISGHNTLYWYLQNLGQGPELLIRYENEEAVDDSQLPKDRFSAERLKGVDSTLKIQPAELGDSAVYLCASSFRTGYTGELFFGEGSRLTVL.

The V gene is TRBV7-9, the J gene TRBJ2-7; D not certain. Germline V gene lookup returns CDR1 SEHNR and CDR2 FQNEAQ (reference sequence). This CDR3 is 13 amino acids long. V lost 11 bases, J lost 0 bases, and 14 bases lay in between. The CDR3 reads CAYGVGSSYEQYF. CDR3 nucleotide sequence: TGTGCCTATGGGGTGGGCAGCTCCTACGAGCAGTACTTC.

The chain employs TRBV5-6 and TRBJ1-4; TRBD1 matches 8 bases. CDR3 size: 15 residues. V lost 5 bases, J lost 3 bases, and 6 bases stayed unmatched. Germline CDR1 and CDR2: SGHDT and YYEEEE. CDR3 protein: CASSHRGLANEKLFF. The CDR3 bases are TGTGCCAGCAGTCACAGGGGGTTGGCTAATGAAAAACTGTTTTTT. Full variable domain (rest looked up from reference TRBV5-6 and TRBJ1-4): DAGVTQSPTHLIKTRGQQVTLRCSPKSGHDTVSWYQQALGQGPQFIFQYYEEEERQRGNFPDRFSGHQFPNYSSELNVNALLLGDSALYLCASSHRGLANEKLFFGSGTQLSVL.

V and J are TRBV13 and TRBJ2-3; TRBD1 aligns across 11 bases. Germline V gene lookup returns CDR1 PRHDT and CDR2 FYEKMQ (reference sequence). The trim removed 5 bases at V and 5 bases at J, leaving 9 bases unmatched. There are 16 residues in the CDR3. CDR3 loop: CASSTGQGAKGDTQYF. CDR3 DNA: TGTGCCAGCAGCACAGGACAGGGGGCGAAAGGAGATACGCAGTATTTT.

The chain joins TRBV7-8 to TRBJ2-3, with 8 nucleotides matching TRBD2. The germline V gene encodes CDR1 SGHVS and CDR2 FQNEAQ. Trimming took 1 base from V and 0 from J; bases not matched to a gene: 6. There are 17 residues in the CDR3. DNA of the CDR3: TGTGCCAGCAGCTTAGGGGGTAGCGGGGCCAGCACAGATACGCAGTATTTT. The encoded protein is CASSLGGSGASTDTQYF. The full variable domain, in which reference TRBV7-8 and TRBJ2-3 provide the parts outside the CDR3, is GAGVSQSPRYKVAKRGQDVALRCDPISGHVSLFWYQQALGQGPEFLTYFQNEAQLDKSGLPSDRFFAERPEGSVSTLKIQRTQQEDSAVYLCASSLGGSGASTDTQYFGPGTRLTVL.

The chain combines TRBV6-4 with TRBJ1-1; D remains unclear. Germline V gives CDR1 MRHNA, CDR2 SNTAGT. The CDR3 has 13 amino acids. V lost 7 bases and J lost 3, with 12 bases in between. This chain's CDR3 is CASKQDLDTEAFF. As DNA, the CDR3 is TGTGCCAGCAAGCAGGACCTGGACACTGAAGCTTTCTTT.

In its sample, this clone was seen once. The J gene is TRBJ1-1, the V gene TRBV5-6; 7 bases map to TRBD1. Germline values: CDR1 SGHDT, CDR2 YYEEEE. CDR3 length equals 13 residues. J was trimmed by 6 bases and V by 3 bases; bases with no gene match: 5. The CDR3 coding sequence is TGTGCCAGCAGCTCGGACAGGCGAGCTGAAGCTTTCTTT. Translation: CASSSDRRAEAFF.

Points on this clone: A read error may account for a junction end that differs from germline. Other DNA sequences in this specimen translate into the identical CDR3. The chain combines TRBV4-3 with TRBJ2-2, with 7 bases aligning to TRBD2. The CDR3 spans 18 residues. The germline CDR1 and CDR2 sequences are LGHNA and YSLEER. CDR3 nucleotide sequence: TGCGCCAGCAGTCAAGATCGCGGACTAGGTATGAGGACCGGGGAGCTGTTTTTT. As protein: CASSQDRGLGMRTGELFF.

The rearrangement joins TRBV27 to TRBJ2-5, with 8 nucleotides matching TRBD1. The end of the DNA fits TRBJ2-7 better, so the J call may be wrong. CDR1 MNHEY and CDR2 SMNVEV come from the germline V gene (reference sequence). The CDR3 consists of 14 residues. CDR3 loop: CASSLWTGNPEQYF. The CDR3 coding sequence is TGTGCCAGCAGTTTATGGACAGGGAATCCCGAGCAGTACTTC.

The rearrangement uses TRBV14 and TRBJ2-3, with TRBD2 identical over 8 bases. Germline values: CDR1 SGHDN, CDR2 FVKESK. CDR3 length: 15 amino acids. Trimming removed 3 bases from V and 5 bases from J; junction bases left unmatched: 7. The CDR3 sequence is CASSHRAGVKDTQYF. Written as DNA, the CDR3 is TGTGCCAGCAGCCATAGAGCGGGAGTTAAAGATACGCAGTATTTT.

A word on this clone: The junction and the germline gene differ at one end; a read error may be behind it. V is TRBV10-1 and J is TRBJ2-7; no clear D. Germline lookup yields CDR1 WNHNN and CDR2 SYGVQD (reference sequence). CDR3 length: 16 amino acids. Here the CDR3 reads CASSEPGSKSSYGQYF. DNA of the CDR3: TGCGCCAGCAGTGAGCCCGGTTCGAAAAGCTCCTACGGGCAGTACTTC.

The CDR3 is CASSIAGGDYEQYF. The CDR3 nucleotides are TGTGCCAGTAGTATAGCCGGGGGCGACTACGAGCAGTACTTC. V gene TRBV19 combines with J gene TRBJ2-7, with D perhaps given as TRBD1 or TRBD2 (6 bases each). The CDR3 is 14 residues long. Germline V CDR1 and CDR2: LNHDA, SQIVND (reference sequence). The V end lost 1 base, the J end lost 3 bases, and 10 bases lay between the germline ends.